This T cell receptor (beta chain) emerged from a study of T cell responses to AZD1222 COVID-19 vaccine. The V and J ends lost 5 bases and 4 bases, in that order; junction bases with no gene match: 9. Germline-derived CDR1 and CDR2 are SEHNR and FQNEAQ (reference sequence). The CDR3 is made up of 15 amino acids. The protocol was immunoSEQ multiplex PCR, while the TCRdb copy is restricted to in-frame clones and leaves out a portion. The sample carries some 67,000 clones, 83% recorded once. This material consisted of peripheral blood, taken 28 days after the second AZD1222 dose. The genes are TRBV7-9 and TRBJ1-1; 8 bases line up with TRBD1. The sequence came from an adult who received the AZD1222 COVID-19 vaccine. The CDR3 reads CASSVTGDGATEAFF. The CDR3 DNA reads as TGTGCCAGCAGCGTGACAGGGGATGGGGCCACTGAAGCTTTCTTT.